One sample yielded the 27 T cell receptor beta chains listed below, sequenced in a study of cytomegalovirus exposure and HLA in healthy donors. In the PCR, 60 Vbeta and 13 Jbeta primers were used. Assay: immunoSEQ multiplex PCR; the TCRdb copy retains only in-frame clones and omits some. There are approximately 220,000 clones in the sample; under 80% occur only once, and 0.2% to 0.25% lies in the top ten. Sample: PBMCs. Receptor source: a girl aged 2-10 years in good health and CMV-seronegative.

This clone has more than one count but fewer than ten. The chain couples TRBV4-1 to TRBJ2-1; 8 nucleotides agree with TRBD2. The V gene's germline CDR1 is MGHRA and CDR2 YSYEKL. The CDR3 is 15 amino acids. V gave up 1 base and J gave up 7 bases; unmatched junction bases: 6. The CDR3 DNA is TGCGCCAGCAGCCAAGTTGGCGGGAGGAGTAATGAGCAGTTCTTC. Translated, it gives CASSQVGGRSNEQFF.

The V gene is TRBV11-1, the J gene TRBJ1-3; D is ambiguous. The CDR3 consists of 13 residues. Germline V gene lookup returns CDR1 SGHAT and CDR2 FQDESV (reference sequence). Trimming took off 5 bases at V and 7 bases at J, with 12 bases between the two ends. The CDR3 region is CASSNNLPNTIYF. CDR3 DNA: TGTGCCAGCAGCAACAATCTTCCGAACACCATATATTTT.

The chain combines TRBV11-2 with TRBJ2-7; D gene ambiguous. Germline V gene lookup returns CDR1 SGHAT and CDR2 FQNNGV. V was shortened by 6 bases and J by 5 bases, with 11 bases between the two germline ends. The CDR3 is 12 residues long. This chain's CDR3 is CASSTTGNEQYF. DNA of the CDR3: TGTGCCAGCAGTACTACGGGTAACGAGCAGTACTTC. The full variable domain, in which reference TRBV11-2 and TRBJ2-7 provide the parts outside the CDR3, is EAGVAQSPRYKIIEKRQSVAFWCNPISGHATLYWYQQILGQGPKLLIQFQNNGVVDDSQLPKDRFSAERLKGVDSTLKIQPAKLEDSAVYLCASSTTGNEQYFGPGTRLTVT.

The gene calls are TRBV5-1 and TRBJ1-2; 8 bases line up with TRBD1. V was pared by 4 bases and J by 2 bases, with 13 bases of the junction left unmatched. CDR3 length equals 17 residues. CDR1 and CDR2 (germline): SGHRS, YFSETQ. CDR3 sequence: CASSVGQGGFSNYGYTF. CDR3 in DNA: TGCGCCAGCAGCGTCGGACAGGGTGGCTTCTCGAACTATGGCTACACCTTC.

V is TRBV4-2 and J is TRBJ2-3; TRBD2 matches at 14 bases. V lost 4 bases to trimming and J lost 6 bases; unmatched junction nucleotides: 3. The CDR3 is 15 residues long. Germline CDR1 is LGHNA and CDR2 is YNFKEQ. CDR3 region: CASSPRTSGGDTQYF. The CDR3 DNA sequence: TGTGCCAGCAGCCCTCGGACTAGCGGGGGGGATACGCAGTATTTT.

The chain employs TRBV5-1 and TRBJ2-5; TRBD1 matches 7 bases. Germline lookup yields CDR1 SGHRS and CDR2 YFSETQ. J gave up 3 bases and V 6 bases, and 8 bases lay outside the gene matches. The CDR3 runs to 14 residues. In nucleotides, the CDR3 is TGCGCCAGCAACAGGGGTGAGGTGAAAGAGACCCAGTACTTC. Translated, it gives CASNRGEVKETQYF.

This clone was detected only once. This rearrangement joins TRBV18 to TRBJ2-7, with TRBD2 matching over 10 bases. The CDR3 sequence is 15 residues long. Germline lookup yields CDR1 KGHSH and CDR2 LQKENI. Trimming cost V 2 bases and J 3 bases; bases outside gene matches: 4. The CDR3 nucleotides are TGTGCCAGCTCACCAGGGGCTAGCGGGAGCTACGAGCAGTACTTC. It yields the protein CASSPGASGSYEQYF.

This chain joins TRBV9 and TRBJ1-5, with 10 positions matching TRBD1. V was clipped by 4 bases and J by 1 base; unmatched bases: 5. The CDR3 is 16 amino acids. Germline CDR1 SGDLS, CDR2 YYNGEE. CDR3 nucleotide sequence: TGTGCCAGCAGCCCCGGGACAGGGGCCAGCAATCAGCCCCAGCATTTT. The encoded protein is CASSPGTGASNQPQHF.

The chain couples TRBV11-2 to TRBJ1-1; D is undetermined. The CDR3 contains 14 residues. Germline loops: CDR1 SGHAT, CDR2 FQNNGV. The V end was cut by 1 base, the J end by 3 bases, with 9 bases between. CDR3 sequence (DNA): TGTGCCAGCAGCTTAGGGGTCGGGTACACTGAAGCTTTCTTT. Its translation is CASSLGVGYTEAFF.

The rearrangement uses TRBV19 and TRBJ1-1, with unresolved D. The CDR3 runs to 14 residues. The V end lost 5 bases, the J end lost 1 base, and 11 bases lay between the germline ends. From germline, CDR1 is LNHDA and CDR2 SQIVND (reference sequence). Written as DNA, the CDR3 is TGTGCCAGTAGTCACGGCGCAGGGAACACTGAAGCTTTCTTT. It yields the protein CASSHGAGNTEAFF.

The gene calls are TRBV19 and TRBJ2-5, with D perhaps TRBD1 (5 bases). The V end was cut by 8 bases, the J end by 2 bases, with 15 bases between. Germline V CDR1 and CDR2: LNHDA, SQIVND (reference sequence). CDR3 size: 14 residues. This CDR3 reads CASGANHIQETQYF. For the CDR3, the DNA is TGTGCCAGTGGGGCCAACCATATACAAGAGACCCAGTACTTC.

The J gene is TRBJ1-2, the V gene TRBV6-5; TRBD1 might be the D (5 bases). V shed 4 bases and J shed 0 bases, with 15 bases lying between them. Germline V gene data show CDR1 as MNHEY and CDR2 as SVGAGI. This CDR3 region has 16 residues. The DNA of the CDR3 is TGTGCCAGCAGTTCCCGACGACAGCTAACTAACTATGGCTACACCTTC. This codes for CASSSRRQLTNYGYTF.

The chain is built from TRBV19 and TRBJ2-7, with D perhaps matching TRBD2 (7 bases). V lost 4 bases and J 6 bases, leaving 13 bases between the germline ends. CDR3 length: 13 residues. Germline CDR1 reads LNHDA; CDR2 reads SQIVND (reference sequence). This CDR3 is CASSTQRGGEQYF. In DNA form, the CDR3 reads TGTGCCAGTAGTACGCAAAGGGGGGGCGAGCAGTACTTC.

V usage is TRBV6-1 and J usage is TRBJ1-3; 9 nucleotides align to TRBD1. In germline, CDR1 is MNHNS, CDR2 SASEGT. Trimming removed 8 bases from V and 9 bases from J; junction bases left unmatched: 8. There are 13 residues in the CDR3. CDR3 nucleotides: TGTGCCAGCCATGGGACAGGGACAAGCACCATATATTTT. Protein product: CASHGTGTSTIYF.

The chain combines TRBV5-4 with TRBJ2-6, with 8 bases that match TRBD1. V dropped 7 bases and J dropped 3; count of bases not matched to a gene: 9. This CDR3 has 16 residues. CDR1 and CDR2 (germline): SGHNT, YYREEE (reference sequence). The CDR3 nucleotides read TGTGCCAGCCCGGACAGGGCAAAAGGTGGGGCCAACGTCCTGACTTTC. This sequence encodes CASPDRAKGGANVLTF.

The chain couples TRBV5-6 to TRBJ2-7, with 8 bases that match TRBD1. Trimming cost V 5 bases and J 4 bases; bases outside gene matches: 11. The CDR3 covers 15 residues. Germline values: CDR1 SGHDT, CDR2 YYEEEE. For the CDR3, the DNA is TGTGCCAGCAGGGGCCTGGTGCAGGGGGCGTACGAGCAGTACTTC. It is translated as CASRGLVQGAYEQYF.

The rearrangement joins TRBV9 to TRBJ1-5, with TRBD1 matching 9 bases. The J segment lost 6 bases and the V segment lost 0 bases, leaving 4 bases of the junction unmatched. Germline V gene lookup returns CDR1 SGDLS and CDR2 YYNGEE. This CDR3 is 15 amino acids long. This chain's CDR3 is CASSVGDRVGQPQHF. CDR3 nucleotides: TGTGCCAGCAGCGTAGGGGACAGGGTTGGTCAGCCCCAGCATTTT.

The chain combines TRBV7-9 with TRBJ2-5; D is perhaps TRBD2 (6 bases). Germline lookup yields CDR1 SEHNR and CDR2 FQNEAQ (reference sequence). Trimming took 4 bases from V and 3 from J, leaving 12 bases between them. The CDR3 consists of 14 residues. CDR3 region: CASSSGSIKETQYF. The CDR3 region has the DNA TGTGCCAGCAGCTCCGGGAGTATTAAAGAGACCCAGTACTTC.

The chain carries TRBV6-1 and TRBJ1-5, with D unresolved. V lost 3 bases, J lost 2 bases, and 2 bases lay in between. The CDR3 is 12 residues long. Germline V lookup: CDR1 MNHNS, CDR2 SASEGT. The CDR3 DNA reads TGTGCCAGCAGTGACGGCAATCAGCCCCAGCATTTT. It translates to CASSDGNQPQHF.

The V and J genes are TRBV7-8 and TRBJ1-2; D may be TRBD1 (5 bases). CDR3 length: 15 amino acids. CDR1 and CDR2 from the germline V gene are SGHVS and FQNEAQ. Trimming took off 3 bases at V and 1 base at J, with 12 bases between the two ends. The CDR3 coding sequence is TGTGCCAGCAGCTTGACCAGGGATATTAACTATGGCTACACCTTC. This gives the protein CASSLTRDINYGYTF.

The chain couples TRBV10-1 to TRBJ2-7; D may be TRBD2 (6 bases). The CDR3 runs to 12 residues. Germline V gene lookup returns CDR1 WNHNN and CDR2 SYGVQD (reference sequence). The ends were cut back, 4 bases at V and 5 bases at J, with 9 bases in the middle. The CDR3 sequence is CASSGRGHEQYF. The CDR3 coding sequence is TGCGCCAGCAGTGGGAGGGGCCACGAGCAGTACTTC.

CDR3 sequence: CASSQEETAYGYTF. CDR3 in DNA: TGCGCCAGCAGCCAAGAGGAGACAGCCTATGGCTACACCTTC. The rearrangement links TRBV4-1 to TRBJ1-2; perhaps TRBD1 as D (5 bases). The germline V gene has CDR1 MGHRA and CDR2 YSYEKL. Trimming took off 0 bases at V and 4 bases at J, with 9 bases between the two ends. The CDR3 sequence is 14 residues long.

The gene calls are TRBV2 and TRBJ2-3; 10 nucleotides match TRBD2. Looked up from germline, CDR1 is SNHLY and CDR2 is FYNNEI. This CDR3 is 17 amino acids long. V gave up 6 bases and J gave up 2 bases; unmatched junction bases: 11. Here the CDR3 reads CASSRAAGTSVTDTQYF. The CDR3, as DNA: TGTGCCAGCAGCAGAGCCGCCGGGACTAGCGTCACAGATACGCAGTATTTT.

V and J are TRBV20-1 and TRBJ2-2; maybe TRBD2 (6 bases). CDR1 DFQATT and CDR2 SNEGSKA come from the germline V gene (reference sequence). V was pared by 5 bases and J by 8 bases, with 9 bases between. The length of the CDR3 is 11 residues. The CDR3 spells CSAGDFGELFF. CDR3 DNA: TGCAGTGCTGGGGACTTTGGGGAGCTGTTTTTT.

The count of this clone is one. The rearrangement uses TRBV12-5 and TRBJ1-5; D gene unclear. The germline V gene has CDR1 LGHNT and CDR2 FRNRAP. The CDR3 runs 19 residues. Trimming took off 3 bases at V and 1 base at J, with 22 bases between the two ends. The CDR3: CASGFSRDWARVSNQPQHF. CDR3 bases: TGTGCTAGTGGTTTCTCGCGGGATTGGGCCCGGGTGAGCAATCAGCCCCAGCATTTT.

The chain employs TRBV11-2 and TRBJ2-5; TRBD1 matches 9 bases. The CDR3 contains 15 residues. The trim removed 5 bases at V and 5 bases at J, leaving 9 bases unmatched. Germline V CDR1 and CDR2: SGHAT, FQNNGV. The CDR3 is CASSLRTGEGETQYF. The CDR3, as DNA: TGTGCCAGCAGCCTTCGGACAGGGGAGGGCGAGACCCAGTACTTC. Full variable domain (outside the CDR3, taken from reference TRBV11-2 and TRBJ2-5): EAGVAQSPRYKIIEKRQSVAFWCNPISGHATLYWYQQILGQGPKLLIQFQNNGVVDDSQLPKDRFSAERLKGVDSTLKIQPAKLEDSAVYLCASSLRTGEGETQYFGPGTRLLVL.

The rearrangement links TRBV10-2 to TRBJ1-2; no reliable D call. The CDR3 loop spans 15 amino acids. Per the germline V gene, CDR1 is WSHSY and CDR2 is SAAADI. V lost 1 base and J 2 bases, leaving 11 bases between the germline ends. The DNA for the CDR3 is TGCGCCAGCAGTGAGTTCAGGCAGGCGAACTATGGCTACACCTTC. Protein product: CASSEFRQANYGYTF.